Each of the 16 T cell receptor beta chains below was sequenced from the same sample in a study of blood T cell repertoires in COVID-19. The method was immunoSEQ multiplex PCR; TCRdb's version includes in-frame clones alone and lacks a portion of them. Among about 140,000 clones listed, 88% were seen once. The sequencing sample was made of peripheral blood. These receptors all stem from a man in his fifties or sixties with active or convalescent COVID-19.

CDR3 DNA sequence: TGTGCCGTAGGCCCCGGGCAGGGGGGATTCGAGCAGTACTTC. It codes for CAVGPGQGGFEQYF. J is TRBJ2-7 and V is TRBV10-3; TRBD1 might be the D (7 bases). Germline loops: CDR1 ENHRY, CDR2 SYGVKD. The CDR3 is 14 amino acids. V lost 11 bases and J 6 bases, leaving 23 bases between the germline ends.

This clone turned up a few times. CDR3 region: CASSQQGIYGYTF. CDR3 in DNA: TGTGCCAGCAGTCAACAGGGGATATATGGCTACACCTTC. This chain connects TRBV28 to TRBJ1-2; 7 bases match TRBD1. Germline V gene data show CDR1 as MDHEN and CDR2 as SYDVKM. This CDR3 contains 13 residues. The trim removed 5 bases at V and 5 bases at J, leaving 5 bases unmatched.

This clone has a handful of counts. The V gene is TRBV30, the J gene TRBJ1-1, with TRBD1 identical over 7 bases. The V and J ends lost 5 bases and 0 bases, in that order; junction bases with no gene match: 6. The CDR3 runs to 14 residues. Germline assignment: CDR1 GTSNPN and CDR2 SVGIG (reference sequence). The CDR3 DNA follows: TGTGCCTGGTCTCGGACAGGCCTGAACACTGAAGCTTTCTTT. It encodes CAWSRTGLNTEAFF.

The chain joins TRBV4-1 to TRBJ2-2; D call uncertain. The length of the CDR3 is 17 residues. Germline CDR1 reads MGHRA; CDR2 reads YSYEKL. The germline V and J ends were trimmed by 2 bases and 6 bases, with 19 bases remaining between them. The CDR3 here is CASSQNPPGAFPGELFF. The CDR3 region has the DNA TGCGCCAGCAGCCAAAATCCCCCCGGAGCCTTCCCCGGGGAGCTGTTTTTT.

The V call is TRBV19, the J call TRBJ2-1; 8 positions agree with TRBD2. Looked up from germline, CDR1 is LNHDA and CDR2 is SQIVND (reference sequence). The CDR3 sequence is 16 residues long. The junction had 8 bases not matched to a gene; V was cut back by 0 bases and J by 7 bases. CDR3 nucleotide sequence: TGTGCCAGTAGTATAGACGAAAGCGGGAGACCAAATGAGCAGTTCTTC. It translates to CASSIDESGRPNEQFF.

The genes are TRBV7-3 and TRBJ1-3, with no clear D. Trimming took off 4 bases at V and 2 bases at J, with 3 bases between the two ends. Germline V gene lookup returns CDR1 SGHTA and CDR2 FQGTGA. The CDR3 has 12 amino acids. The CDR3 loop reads CASSSTGNTIYF. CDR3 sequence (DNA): TGTGCCAGCAGCTCAACTGGAAACACCATATATTTT.

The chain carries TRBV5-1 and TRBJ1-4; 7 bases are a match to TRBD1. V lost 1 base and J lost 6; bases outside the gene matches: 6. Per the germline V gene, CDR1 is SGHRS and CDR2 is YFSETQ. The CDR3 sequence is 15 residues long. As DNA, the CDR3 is TGCGCCAGCAGCTTGAGAACAGGGGTAGATGAAAAACTGTTTTTT. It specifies CASSLRTGVDEKLFF. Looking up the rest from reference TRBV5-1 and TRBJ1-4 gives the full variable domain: KAGVTQTPRYLIKTRGQQVTLSCSPISGHRSVSWYQQTPGQGLQFLFEYFSETQRNKGNFPGRFSGRQFSNSRSEMNVSTLELGDSALYLCASSLRTGVDEKLFFGSGTQLSVL.

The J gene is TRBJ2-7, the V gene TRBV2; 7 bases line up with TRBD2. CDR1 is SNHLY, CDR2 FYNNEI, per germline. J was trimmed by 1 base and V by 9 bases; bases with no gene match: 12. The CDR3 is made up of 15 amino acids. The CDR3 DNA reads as TGTGCCAGGGGGGGACCCGGGAGGTCTTCCTACGAGCAGTACTTC. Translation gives CARGGPGRSSYEQYF.

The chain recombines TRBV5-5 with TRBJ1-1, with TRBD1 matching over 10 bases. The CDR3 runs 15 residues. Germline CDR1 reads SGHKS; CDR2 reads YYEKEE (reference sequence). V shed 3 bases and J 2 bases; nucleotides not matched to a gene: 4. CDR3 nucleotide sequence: TGTGCCAGCAGCTCGATGACAGGGGGCAACACTGAAGCTTTCTTT. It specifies CASSSMTGGNTEAFF.

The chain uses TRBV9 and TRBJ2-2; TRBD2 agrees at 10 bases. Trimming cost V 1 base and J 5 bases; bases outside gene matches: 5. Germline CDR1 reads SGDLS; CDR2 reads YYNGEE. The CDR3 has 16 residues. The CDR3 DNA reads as TGTGCCAGCAGCGTACGACTAGCGGGCAAAACCGGGGAGCTGTTTTTT. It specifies CASSVRLAGKTGELFF.

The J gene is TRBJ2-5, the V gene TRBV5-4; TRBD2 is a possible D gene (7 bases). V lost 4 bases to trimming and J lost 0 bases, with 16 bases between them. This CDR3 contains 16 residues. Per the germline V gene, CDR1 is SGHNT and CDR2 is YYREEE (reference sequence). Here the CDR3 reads CASSEGGRAHQETQYF. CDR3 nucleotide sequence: TGTGCCAGCAGCGAGGGGGGGAGGGCCCACCAAGAGACCCAGTACTTC.

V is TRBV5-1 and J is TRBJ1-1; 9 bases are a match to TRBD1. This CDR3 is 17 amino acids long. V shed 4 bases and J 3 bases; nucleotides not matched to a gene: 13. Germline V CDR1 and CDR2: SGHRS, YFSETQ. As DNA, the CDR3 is TGCGCCAGCAGCCCCCGGGACAGGGAGGGGCGCCACACTGAAGCTTTCTTT. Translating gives CASSPRDREGRHTEAFF.

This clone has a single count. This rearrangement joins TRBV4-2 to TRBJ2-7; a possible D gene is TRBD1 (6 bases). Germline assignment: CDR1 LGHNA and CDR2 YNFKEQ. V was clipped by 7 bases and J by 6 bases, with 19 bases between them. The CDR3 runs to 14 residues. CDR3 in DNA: TGTGCCAGCACCAGAACAGGGAGTCAGGGCGAGCAGTACTTC. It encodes CASTRTGSQGEQYF.

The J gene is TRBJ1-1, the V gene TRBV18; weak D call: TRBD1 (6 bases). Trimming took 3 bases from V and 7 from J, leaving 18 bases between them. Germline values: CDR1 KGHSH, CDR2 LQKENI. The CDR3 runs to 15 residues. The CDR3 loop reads CASSPGQPLGGEAFF. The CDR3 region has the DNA TGTGCCAGCTCACCTGGACAGCCCTTAGGGGGTGAAGCTTTCTTT. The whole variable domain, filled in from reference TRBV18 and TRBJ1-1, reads NAGVMQNPRHLVRRRGQEARLRCSPMKGHSHVYWYRQLPEEGLKFMVYLQKENIIDESGMPKERFSAEFPKEGPSILRIQQVVRGDSAAYFCASSPGQPLGGEAFFGQGTRLTVV.

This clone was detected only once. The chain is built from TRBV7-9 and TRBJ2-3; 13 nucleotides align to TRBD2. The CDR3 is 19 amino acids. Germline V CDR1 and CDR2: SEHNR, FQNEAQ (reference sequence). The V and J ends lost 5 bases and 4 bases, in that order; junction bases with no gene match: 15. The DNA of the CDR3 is TGTGCCAGCAGCCCCATGGGCACTAGCGGGAGGGCCGGGGCAGATACGCAGTATTTT. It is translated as CASSPMGTSGRAGADTQYF.

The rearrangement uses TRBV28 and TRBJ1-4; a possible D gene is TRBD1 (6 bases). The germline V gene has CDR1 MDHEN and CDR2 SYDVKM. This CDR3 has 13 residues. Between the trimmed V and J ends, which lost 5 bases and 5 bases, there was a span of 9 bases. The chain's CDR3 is CASSRTVNEKLFF. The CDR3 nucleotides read TGTGCCAGCAGTAGGACAGTAAATGAAAAACTGTTTTTT. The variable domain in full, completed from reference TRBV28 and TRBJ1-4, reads DVKVTQSSRYLVKRTGEKVFLECVQDMDHENMFWYRQDPGLGLRLIYFSYDVKMKEKGDIPEGYSVSREKKERFSLILESASTNQTSMYLCASSRTVNEKLFFGSGTQLSVL.